This T cell receptor beta chain was identified during a study of CXCR3-negative and CXCR3-positive naive CD8 T cells. Study findings and constraints: For CXCR3-positive naive cells, TRB CDR3s were more hydrophobic than those of CXCR3-negative naive cells.

Naivety in CD8+ T cells corresponded to a CD45RO-CCR7+CD27+CD95- phenotype. 5' RACE with UMI labels generated the TRB cDNA libraries. TCRdb re-analyzed the 5' RACE reads; it lists each CDR3 protein once, without DNA. This sample's clone table lists 120,000 to 150,000 distinct CDR3 sequences. A note on this clonotype: The target antigen is unknown.

Per germline, CDR1 SGHDN and CDR2 FVKESK. The CDR3 runs to 13 residues. The V gene is TRBV14, the J gene TRBJ2-1. The sequencing input was naive CXCR3+ CD8+ T cells from blood. The subset denotes: CD45RO-CCR7+CD27+CD95- naive CD8+ T cells expressing CXCR3 (TNR3+). The receptor's source is a human donor in good health. Some clones in this sample may be carry-over from other donors' samples. The CDR3 reads CASSQGWGTEQFF. Together with reference TRBV14 and TRBJ2-1, the CDR3 gives the full variable domain: EAGVTQFPSHSVIEKGQTVTLRCDPISGHDNLYWYRRVMGKEIKFLLHFVKESKQDESGMPNNRFLAERTGGTYSTLKVQPAELEDSGVYFCASSQGWGTEQFFGPGTRLTVL.